The 13 T cell receptor beta chains given below trace back to one sample, sequenced in a study of blood T cell repertoires in COVID-19. Sequencing used immunoSEQ multiplex PCR; TCRdb keeps in-frame clones, though not all of them. Among roughly 250,000 clones listed, approximately 85% were seen once. The specimen was peripheral blood. The source of these receptors is a human donor with COVID-19, enrolled during active disease. The donor label of this sample is uncertain.

This sequence joins TRBV27 and TRBJ2-7; 7 bases line up with TRBD1. The CDR3 runs to 15 residues. Germline loops: CDR1 MNHEY, CDR2 SMNVEV (reference sequence). Trimming at V came to 1 base and at J to 4 bases, leaving 7 bases not matched to a gene. The chain's CDR3 is CASSLFGQVGYEQYF. In DNA, the CDR3 is TGTGCCAGCAGTTTATTCGGACAGGTAGGGTACGAGCAGTACTTC.

The chain is built from TRBV3-1 (or the pseudogene TRBV3-2) and TRBJ2-7, with D possibly TRBD1 on 6 matching bases. Between the trimmed V and J ends, which lost 1 base and 3 bases, there was a span of 16 bases. The CDR3 contains 16 residues. Germline loops: CDR1 LGHDT, CDR2 YNNKEL (reference sequence). CDR3 sequence (DNA): TGTGCCAGCAGCCAAGCAGTGGGTCGGACAGTCTACGAGCAGTACTTC. It yields the protein CASSQAVGRTVYEQYF.

The chain carries TRBV4-2 and TRBJ1-4, with 7 bases fitting TRBD1. The V gene's germline CDR1 is LGHNA and CDR2 YNFKEQ. The junction had 7 bases not matched to a gene; V was cut back by 2 bases and J by 7 bases. The CDR3 contains 15 residues. The CDR3 region has the DNA TGTGCCAGCAGCCAACAGCAGGGGGTCGGTGAAAAACTGTTTTTT. This codes for CASSQQQGVGEKLFF.

This clone was observed a handful of times. This rearrangement joins TRBV20-1 to TRBJ1-1; no firm D call. Germline-derived CDR1 and CDR2 are DFQATT and SNEGSKA (reference sequence). The CDR3 contains 11 residues. CDR3 bases: TGCAGCTCGGAGGGTAGCACTGAAGCTTTCTTT. It specifies CSSEGSTEAFF.

This clone appeared a single time. This sequence joins TRBV15 and TRBJ1-2; D unclear. Germline V lookup: CDR1 LNHNV, CDR2 YYDKDF (reference sequence). This CDR3 contains 15 residues. The ends were cut back, 0 bases at V and 0 bases at J, with 8 bases in the middle. The CDR3 loop reads CATSRDPSANYGYTF. The CDR3, as DNA: TGTGCCACCAGCAGAGATCCTTCTGCTAACTATGGCTACACCTTC.

This sequence joins TRBV5-1 and TRBJ1-5, with D perhaps matching TRBD1 (5 bases). V lost 5 bases, J lost 1 base, and 16 bases lay in between. Germline values: CDR1 SGHRS, CDR2 YFSETQ. The CDR3 totals 16 residues. CDR3 DNA sequence: TGCGCCAGCAGGGGGCCCTTGACACCGAGCAATCAGCCCCAGCATTTT. This encodes CASRGPLTPSNQPQHF.

The rearrangement uses TRBV7-8 and TRBJ1-2, with D unresolved. This CDR3 is 16 amino acids long. The V and J ends lost 3 bases and 5 bases respectively, with 19 bases between them. CDR1 and CDR2 (germline): SGHVS, FQNEAQ. The CDR3 spells CASSFRLRRREYGYTF. The CDR3, as DNA: TGTGCCAGCAGCTTTAGGTTGAGACGGAGGGAGTATGGCTACACCTTC.

The chain couples TRBV3-1 (or the pseudogene TRBV3-2) to TRBJ1-1; 10 bases line up with TRBD1. The trim removed 5 bases at V and 3 bases at J, leaving 9 bases unmatched. This CDR3 is 16 amino acids long. Looked up from germline, CDR1 is LGHDT and CDR2 is YNNKEL (reference sequence). CDR3 region: CASSMTGGGLDTEAFF. CDR3 nucleotides: TGTGCCAGCAGCATGACAGGGGGCGGGTTGGACACTGAAGCTTTCTTT.

The chain carries TRBV27 and TRBJ1-6, with D tentatively TRBD1 (6 bases). V lost 6 bases and J 10 bases, leaving 13 bases between the germline ends. The V gene's germline CDR1 is MNHEY and CDR2 SMNVEV (reference sequence). The CDR3 is 13 amino acids. The CDR3, as DNA: TGTGCCAGCAGAGCTACAGGGTCATCACCCCTCCACTTT. Translated, it gives CASRATGSSPLHF.

The chain has TRBV7-9 and TRBJ2-2; TRBD2 agrees at 11 bases. From germline, CDR1 is SEHNR and CDR2 FQNEAQ (reference sequence). Germline trimming cut 5 bases from V and 4 bases from J; bases unmatched to any gene: 6. The CDR3 has 16 amino acids. The CDR3 loop reads CASSVLAGGFTGELFF. In DNA form, the CDR3 reads TGTGCCAGCAGCGTTCTAGCGGGAGGATTCACCGGGGAGCTGTTTTTT.

The chain has TRBV19 and TRBJ2-1, with 7 bases lining up with TRBD2. The CDR3 runs to 16 residues. V lost 5 bases, J lost 6 bases, and 13 bases stayed unmatched. CDR1 is LNHDA, CDR2 SQIVND, per germline (reference sequence). The CDR3: CASSPPDRDYINEQFF. In DNA form, the CDR3 reads TGTGCCAGTAGTCCACCAGACCGGGACTACATCAATGAGCAGTTCTTC.

The chain links TRBV28 to TRBJ2-3; TRBD2 might be the D (6 bases). The CDR3 totals 16 residues. CDR1 is MDHEN, CDR2 SYDVKM, per germline. The V and J ends lost 6 bases and 3 bases respectively, with 19 bases between them. The CDR3 DNA reads as TGTGCCAGCAGAAACCCTCTAGCGTACACAACAGATACGCAGTATTTT. This encodes CASRNPLAYTTDTQYF. Full variable domain (missing parts from reference TRBV28 and TRBJ2-3): DVKVTQSSRYLVKRTGEKVFLECVQDMDHENMFWYRQDPGLGLRLIYFSYDVKMKEKGDIPEGYSVSREKKERFSLILESASTNQTSMYLCASRNPLAYTTDTQYFGPGTRLTVL.

Only one count was recorded for this clone. The chain couples TRBV19 to TRBJ1-2; D remains ambiguous. Trimming shortened V by 3 bases and J by 8 bases, and 13 bases separated the two germline ends. The CDR3 totals 13 residues. Germline V lookup: CDR1 LNHDA, CDR2 SQIVND (reference sequence). The CDR3 protein is CASSMTHPGGYTF. In DNA, the CDR3 is TGTGCCAGTAGTATGACCCACCCGGGAGGCTACACCTTC.